This entry concerns a single TCR beta chain. Its antigen is as yet unknown. These data belong to a study of T cell responses to AZD1222 COVID-19 vaccine. Sequencing was performed with immunoSEQ multiplex PCR; in TCRdb, only in-frame clones are kept and a portion is missing. The sample lists 52,000 or so clones; approximately 89% were seen once. Study-level points and caveats: Dominant at 160-218 and 743-854, vaccine-associated CD4 TCRs also spanned spike.

The V end was cut by 6 bases, the J end by 0 bases, with 18 bases between. CDR1 LNHDA and CDR2 SQIVND come from the germline V gene (reference sequence). The CDR3 runs to 16 residues. The material sequenced was peripheral blood, taken on day 0 of MenACWY control vaccination. This TCR derives from an adult in good health. The chain is built from TRBV19 and TRBJ2-7, with D possibly being TRBD1 (5 bases). CDR3: CASSDFRGSNSYEQYF. The CDR3 DNA sequence: TGTGCCAGTAGCGATTTTAGGGGTTCCAACTCCTACGAGCAGTACTTC.